These T cell receptor beta chains were read from a single sample in a study of blood T cell repertoires in COVID-19. Profiled with immunoSEQ multiplex PCR; TCRdb holds only in-frame clones, not every one. The sample has approximately 110,000 clones; roughly 81% are singletons. Material: peripheral blood. The origin of the receptors is a human donor in a cohort sampled during active COVID-19. Both conserved end residues are part of each CDR3. Fields, in order: clone size, V gene, J gene, D gene, CDR3 protein, CDR3 DNA. D genes are given only for firm matches. Size is stated for part of the rows, as once, few or many counts, or as a class when the clone is expanded.

clone size: .
V gene: TRBV29-1
J gene: TRBJ2-3
D gene: .
CDR3 protein: CSVQGTGSPDTQYF
CDR3 DNA: TGCAGCGTTCAGGGTACAGGGTCCCCAGATACGCAGTATTTT

clone size: .
V gene: TRBV7-9
J gene: TRBJ2-2
D gene: .
CDR3 protein: CASSLLTSNTGELFF
CDR3 DNA: TGTGCCAGCAGCTTGCTGACTTCTAACACCGGGGAGCTGTTTTTT

clone size: .
V gene: TRBV12-5
J gene: TRBJ1-1
D gene: TRBD1
CDR3 protein: CASGLVGQGNTEAFF
CDR3 DNA: TGTGCTAGTGGTTTGGTAGGACAGGGGAACACTGAAGCTTTCTTT

clone size: .
V gene: TRBV24-1
J gene: TRBJ1-5
D gene: .
CDR3 protein: CATSDSDTEMRAQHF
CDR3 DNA: TGTGCCACCAGTGATAGCGACACCGAGATGAGGGCCCAGCATTTT

clone size: .
V gene: TRBV5-6
J gene: TRBJ2-1
D gene: .
CDR3 protein: CASSLWATKDRYNEQFF
CDR3 DNA: TGTGCCAGCAGCCTGTGGGCCACTAAGGACAGATACAATGAGCAGTTCTTC

clone size: .
V gene: TRBV6-5
J gene: TRBJ1-1
D gene: TRBD1
CDR3 protein: CASRGGQGLGEAFF
CDR3 DNA: TGTGCCAGCAGGGGGGGACAGGGGTTGGGTGAAGCTTTCTTT

clone size: once
V gene: TRBV18
J gene: TRBJ1-3
D gene: .
CDR3 protein: CASSPGATGNTIYF
CDR3 DNA: TGTGCCAGCTCACCAGGGGCGACTGGAAACACCATATATTTT

clone size: .
V gene: TRBV6-5
J gene: TRBJ1-2
D gene: .
CDR3 protein: CASRAGGHLNGYTF
CDR3 DNA: TGTGCCAGCCGGGCGGGGGGGCATTTAAATGGCTACACCTTC

clone size: .
V gene: TRBV7-3
J gene: TRBJ2-3
D gene: .
CDR3 protein: CASSLVEGAQYF
CDR3 DNA: TGTGCCAGCAGCTTAGTCGAAGGGGCGCAGTATTTT

clone size: .
V gene: TRBV5-1
J gene: TRBJ1-1
D gene: TRBD1
CDR3 protein: CASSLTGGDTEAFF
CDR3 DNA: TGCGCCAGCAGCTTGACAGGGGGTGACACTGAAGCTTTCTTT

clone size: .
V gene: TRBV29-1
J gene: TRBJ2-5
D gene: .
CDR3 protein: CSVRLAVETQYF
CDR3 DNA: TGCAGCGTTAGGCTAGCCGTGGAGACCCAGTACTTC

clone size: .
V gene: TRBV6-1
J gene: TRBJ2-1
D gene: TRBD2
CDR3 protein: CASSAHLAGAREDEQFF
CDR3 DNA: TGTGCCAGCAGTGCTCATCTAGCGGGGGCAAGGGAGGACGAGCAGTTCTTC

clone size: .
V gene: TRBV10-2
J gene: TRBJ2-3
D gene: TRBD2
CDR3 protein: CASSESGGPSDTQYF
CDR3 DNA: TGCGCCAGCAGTGAGTCGGGAGGGCCCTCAGATACGCAGTATTTT

clone size: .
V gene: TRBV19
J gene: TRBJ2-6
D gene: TRBD1
CDR3 protein: CASSIRQGRSSGANVLTF
CDR3 DNA: TGTGCCAGTAGTATAAGACAGGGCCGGAGCTCTGGGGCCAACGTCCTGACTTTC

clone size: .
V gene: TRBV10-1
J gene: TRBJ2-7
D gene: TRBD1
CDR3 protein: CASSEYGTGHYEQYF
CDR3 DNA: TGCGCCAGCAGTGAGTATGGGACAGGGCACTACGAGCAGTACTTC

clone size: .
V gene: TRBV4-3
J gene: TRBJ2-2
D gene: TRBD1
CDR3 protein: CASSRDKTGVDTGELFF
CDR3 DNA: TGCGCCAGCAGCCGAGATAAAACAGGGGTGGACACCGGGGAGCTGTTTTTT

clone size: .
V gene: TRBV7-2
J gene: TRBJ2-7
D gene: TRBD2
CDR3 protein: CASSFFSGGTYEQYF
CDR3 DNA: TGTGCCAGCAGCTTTTTTAGCGGGGGGACCTACGAGCAGTACTTC

clone size: .
V gene: TRBV4-2
J gene: TRBJ1-1
D gene: TRBD1
CDR3 protein: CASTRQGFPADTEAFF
CDR3 DNA: TGTGCCAGCACTCGACAGGGATTCCCGGCGGACACTGAAGCTTTCTTT

clone size: .
V gene: TRBV19
J gene: TRBJ2-2
D gene: TRBD1
CDR3 protein: CASSPGPDRSNTGELFF
CDR3 DNA: TGTGCCAGTAGCCCGGGACCGGACAGGTCGAACACCGGGGAGCTGTTTTTT

clone size: once
V gene: TRBV6-4
J gene: TRBJ2-1
D gene: .
CDR3 protein: CASSDEGAGKQFF
CDR3 DNA: TGTGCCAGCAGTGACGAGGGGGCGGGGAAGCAGTTCTTC

clone size: .
V gene: TRBV2
J gene: TRBJ2-1
D gene: TRBD2
CDR3 protein: CASSEIAGGPVNEQFF
CDR3 DNA: TGTGCCAGCAGTGAAATAGCGGGAGGGCCTGTCAATGAGCAGTTCTTC

clone size: .
V gene: TRBV4-1
J gene: TRBJ2-7
D gene: TRBD1
CDR3 protein: CASSQPDLGQAYEQYF
CDR3 DNA: TGCGCCAGCAGCCAACCGGACCTAGGACAGGCCTACGAGCAGTACTTC

clone size: .
V gene: TRBV4-1
J gene: TRBJ2-7
D gene: .
CDR3 protein: CASSQDPLAAAPYEQYF
CDR3 DNA: TGCGCCAGCAGCCAAGATCCATTGGCGGCAGCTCCCTACGAGCAGTACTTC

clone size: .
V gene: TRBV27
J gene: TRBJ2-7
D gene: TRBD1
CDR3 protein: CASSRGGVGEQYF
CDR3 DNA: TGTGCCAGCAGTCGAGGGGGCGTGGGCGAGCAGTACTTC

clone size: .
V gene: TRBV3-1/TRBV3-2
J gene: TRBJ1-5
D gene: .
CDR3 protein: CASSQFQEGQPQHF
CDR3 DNA: TGTGCCAGCAGCCAATTTCAGGAAGGACAGCCCCAGCATTTT

clone size: few
V gene: TRBV7-3
J gene: TRBJ2-3
D gene: TRBD2
CDR3 protein: CASSRTSVSTDTQYF
CDR3 DNA: TGTGCCAGCAGCCGGACTAGCGTTAGCACAGATACGCAGTATTTT

clone size: .
V gene: TRBV18
J gene: TRBJ1-1
D gene: TRBD1
CDR3 protein: CASSPGTGGRGNTEAFF
CDR3 DNA: TGTGCCAGCTCACCAGGGACAGGGGGCCGGGGGAACACTGAAGCTTTCTTT

clone size: .
V gene: TRBV28
J gene: TRBJ1-5
D gene: .
CDR3 protein: CASSLVEEGGNQPQHF
CDR3 DNA: TGTGCCAGCAGCCTCGTAGAAGAGGGCGGCAATCAGCCCCAGCATTTT

clone size: .
V gene: TRBV10-3
J gene: TRBJ2-2
D gene: TRBD2
CDR3 protein: CAINPGLAGTGELFF
CDR3 DNA: TGTGCCATCAACCCCGGGCTAGCGGGAACCGGGGAGCTGTTTTTT

clone size: once
V gene: TRBV20-1
J gene: TRBJ2-7
D gene: .
CDR3 protein: CSAQDASEQYF
CDR3 DNA: TGCAGTGCGCAGGATGCGAGTGAGCAGTACTTC

clone size: .
V gene: TRBV5-1
J gene: TRBJ2-1
D gene: .
CDR3 protein: CASSLASGNNEQFF
CDR3 DNA: TGCGCCAGCAGCTTGGCAAGCGGCAACAATGAGCAGTTCTTC

clone size: .
V gene: TRBV11-2
J gene: TRBJ1-2
D gene: .
CDR3 protein: CASSLGPGGGYGYTF
CDR3 DNA: TGTGCCAGCAGCTTAGGGCCGGGAGGAGGCTATGGCTACACCTTC

clone size: .
V gene: TRBV5-1
J gene: TRBJ2-1
D gene: .
CDR3 protein: CASSLAGDEQFF
CDR3 DNA: TGCGCCAGCAGCTTGGCCGGGGATGAGCAGTTCTTC

clone size: .
V gene: TRBV30
J gene: TRBJ1-1
D gene: .
CDR3 protein: CAWNSRGMNTEAFF
CDR3 DNA: TGTGCCTGGAATTCGCGGGGGATGAACACTGAAGCTTTCTTT

clone size: .
V gene: TRBV6-5
J gene: TRBJ1-1
D gene: TRBD1
CDR3 protein: CASSPTGGGGEAFF
CDR3 DNA: TGTGCCAGCAGTCCGACAGGGGGCGGCGGGGAAGCTTTCTTT

clone size: .
V gene: TRBV9
J gene: TRBJ2-3
D gene: TRBD2
CDR3 protein: CASSVGGLGIATGDTQYF
CDR3 DNA: TGTGCCAGCAGCGTAGGGGGACTAGGAATTGCTACAGGGGATACGCAGTATTTT

clone size: .
V gene: TRBV19
J gene: TRBJ1-6
D gene: .
CDR3 protein: CASSTQNPDSPLHF
CDR3 DNA: TGTGCCAGTAGTACCCAAAACCCAGATTCACCCCTCCACTTT

clone size: .
V gene: TRBV6-5
J gene: TRBJ2-3
D gene: .
CDR3 protein: CASRLTETSTDTQYF
CDR3 DNA: TGTGCCAGCAGGTTGACAGAGACTAGCACAGATACGCAGTATTTT

clone size: .
V gene: TRBV11-2
J gene: TRBJ2-7
D gene: .
CDR3 protein: CASSLVGGPYEQYF
CDR3 DNA: TGTGCCAGCAGCTTAGTGGGGGGTCCCTACGAGCAGTACTTC

clone size: .
V gene: TRBV19
J gene: TRBJ2-7
D gene: .
CDR3 protein: CASRDTSYYEQYF
CDR3 DNA: TGTGCCAGCAGGGACACCTCATACTACGAGCAGTACTTC

clone size: .
V gene: TRBV5-1
J gene: TRBJ1-4
D gene: TRBD1
CDR3 protein: CASSRTGRDEKLFF
CDR3 DNA: TGCGCCAGCAGCAGGACAGGGCGGGATGAAAAACTGTTTTTT

clone size: .
V gene: TRBV27
J gene: TRBJ1-5
D gene: TRBD1
CDR3 protein: CASSSRTGGLNQPQHF
CDR3 DNA: TGTGCCAGCAGTTCCCGAACAGGGGGACTTAATCAGCCCCAGCATTTT

clone size: once
V gene: TRBV7-9
J gene: TRBJ1-2
D gene: .
CDR3 protein: CASSRSGGDYGYTF
CDR3 DNA: TGTGCCAGCAGCCGGAGTGGCGGGGATTATGGCTACACCTTC

clone size: .
V gene: TRBV23-1
J gene: TRBJ2-7
D gene: .
CDR3 protein: CASSQSSGWDEQYF
CDR3 DNA: TGCGCCAGCAGTCAATCGTCGGGGTGGGACGAGCAGTACTTC

clone size: once
V gene: TRBV15
J gene: TRBJ2-5
D gene: TRBD1
CDR3 protein: CATSPGRGLGDQYF
CDR3 DNA: TGTGCCACCAGTCCCGGCAGGGGGCTAGGGGACCAGTACTTC

clone size: once
V gene: TRBV5-1
J gene: TRBJ2-2
D gene: .
CDR3 protein: CASSLVPGVNTGELFF
CDR3 DNA: TGCGCCAGCAGCTTGGTCCCAGGGGTGAACACCGGGGAGCTGTTTTTT

clone size: .
V gene: TRBV18
J gene: TRBJ2-7
D gene: .
CDR3 protein: CASSPQGTGYEQYF
CDR3 DNA: TGTGCCAGCTCGCCTCAGGGGACGGGGTACGAGCAGTACTTC

clone size: .
V gene: TRBV7-2
J gene: TRBJ2-3
D gene: .
CDR3 protein: CASSSARGGTDTQYF
CDR3 DNA: TGTGCCAGCAGCTCCGCCCGCGGTGGCACAGATACGCAGTATTTT

clone size: .
V gene: TRBV27
J gene: TRBJ2-2
D gene: .
CDR3 protein: CASSLGTVNTGELFF
CDR3 DNA: TGTGCCAGCAGTTTAGGCACAGTCAACACCGGGGAGCTGTTTTTT

clone size: .
V gene: TRBV3-1/TRBV3-2
J gene: TRBJ1-6
D gene: .
CDR3 protein: CASSPSARAHLHF
CDR3 DNA: TGTGCCAGCAGCCCCTCCGCCAGGGCTCACCTCCACTTT

clone size: many
V gene: TRBV6-2/TRBV6-3
J gene: TRBJ2-5
D gene: TRBD2
CDR3 protein: CASSPIAGAGGETQYF
CDR3 DNA: TGTGCCAGCAGCCCTATAGCGGGGGCCGGAGGAGAGACCCAGTACTTC

clone size: .
V gene: TRBV7-2
J gene: TRBJ1-5
D gene: TRBD1
CDR3 protein: CASSQGQYNQPQHF
CDR3 DNA: TGTGCCAGCAGCCAGGGACAGTATAACCAGCCCCAGCATTTT

clone size: .
V gene: TRBV24-1
J gene: TRBJ2-2
D gene: TRBD2
CDR3 protein: CATSDSTSGWSGELFF
CDR3 DNA: TGTGCCACCAGTGATTCGACTAGCGGCTGGAGCGGGGAGCTGTTTTTT

clone size: .
V gene: TRBV3-1/TRBV3-2
J gene: TRBJ2-3
D gene: TRBD2
CDR3 protein: CASSQVWGGADTQYF
CDR3 DNA: TGTGCCAGCAGCCAAGTTTGGGGGGGGGCAGATACGCAGTATTTT